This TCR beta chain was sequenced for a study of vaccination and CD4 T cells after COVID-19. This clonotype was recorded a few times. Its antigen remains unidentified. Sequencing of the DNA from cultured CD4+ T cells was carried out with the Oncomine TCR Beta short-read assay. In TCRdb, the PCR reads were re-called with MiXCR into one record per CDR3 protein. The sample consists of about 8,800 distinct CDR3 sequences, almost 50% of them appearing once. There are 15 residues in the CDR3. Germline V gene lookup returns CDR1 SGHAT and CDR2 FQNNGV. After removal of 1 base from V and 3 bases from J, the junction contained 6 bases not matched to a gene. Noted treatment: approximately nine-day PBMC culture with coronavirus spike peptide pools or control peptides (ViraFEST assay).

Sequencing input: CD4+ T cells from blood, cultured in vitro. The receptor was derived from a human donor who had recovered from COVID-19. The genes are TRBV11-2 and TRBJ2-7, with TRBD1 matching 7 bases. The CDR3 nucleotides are TGTGCCAGCAGCTTAGTGACAGGGCCTCTCTACGAGCAGTACTTC. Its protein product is CASSLVTGPLYEQYF.